These 12 T cell receptor beta chains were all obtained from the same sample, sequenced in a study of T cells in Graves' hyperthyroidism and ophthalmopathy. TCR beta CDR3 sequences were amplified from RNA transcripts. The study used the HTBI primer set for a first-round RT-PCR of the TCR CDR3. TCRdb analysed the multiplex PCR reads with MiXCR anew, one entry per CDR3 protein. The sample has hundreds of thousands of distinct CDR3 sequences, roughly 46% seen once. The sequenced sample consisted of peripheral blood or thyroid tissue (not recorded which). Receptors were obtained from an adult man with Graves' disease, either hyperthyroidism or ophthalmopathy (not recorded which).

This clonotype was detected a few times. This chain uses TRBV12-3 or TRBV12-4 with TRBJ1-2; unclear D gene. The CDR3 contains 15 residues. The germline V and J ends were trimmed by 5 bases and 2 bases, with 15 bases remaining between them. The CDR3 DNA reads as TGTGCCAGCAGTGAAGTAGTTTCGGTAAACTATGGCTACACCTTC. The encoded protein is CASSEVVSVNYGYTF.

In this sample, this clonotype turned up a few times. J is TRBJ1-4 and V is TRBV12-3 or TRBV12-4; no definite D call. The CDR3 is 13 amino acids. V was shortened by 7 bases and J by 7 bases, with 13 bases between the two germline ends. CDR3 loop: CASNRDPGEKLFF. The CDR3 DNA reads TGTGCCAGCAACCGGGATCCGGGTGAAAAACTGTTTTTT.

The chain uses TRBV7-8 and TRBJ1-6; TRBD1 might be the D (6 bases). CDR1 is SGHVS and CDR2 is FQNEAQ in the germline V gene. Deletions cut 11 bases from V and 7 bases from J, with 15 bases between. CDR3 size: 13 residues. CDR3 nucleotides: TGTGCCTGGAGCGGGACACGGAATTCACCCCTCCACTTT. This codes for CAWSGTRNSPLHF.

The rearrangement joins TRBV7-9 to TRBJ2-5, with a weak D call TRBD2 (6 bases). V lost 5 bases and J 5 bases, leaving 18 bases between the germline ends. The CDR3 is made up of 15 amino acids. Germline assignment: CDR1 SEHNR and CDR2 FQNEAQ (reference sequence). The CDR3 DNA is TGTGCCAGCAGCCCCCTGGGGGGTGTCGGGGAGACCCAGTACTTC. It translates to CASSPLGGVGETQYF.

This chain connects TRBV9 to TRBJ1-6; 7 nucleotides line up with TRBD1. Unmatched junction bases numbered 12, after V lost 2 bases and J lost 4 bases. Germline V CDR1 and CDR2: SGDLS, YYNGEE. CDR3 length: 18 residues. CDR3 nucleotides: TGTGCCAGCAGCGTCACAGGGGCATCGGGGCGGTATAATTCACCCCTCCACTTT. This codes for CASSVTGASGRYNSPLHF. The whole variable domain, filled in from reference TRBV9 and TRBJ1-6, reads DSGVTQTPKHLITATGQRVTLRCSPRSGDLSVYWYQQSLDQGLQFLIQYYNGEERAKGNILERFSAQQFPDLHSELNLSSLELGDSALYFCASSVTGASGRYNSPLHFGNGTRLTVT.

CDR3 sequence (DNA): TGCAGTGCTAGCGACTTCCAGAGAGTATCGAACACTGAAGCTTTCTTT. It yields the protein CSASDFQRVSNTEAFF. The chain links TRBV20-1 to TRBJ1-1, with D unclear. Trimming stripped 3 bases from V and 1 base from J, with 18 bases between. CDR3 size: 16 residues. Germline assignment: CDR1 DFQATT and CDR2 SNEGSKA (reference sequence).

There are many counts of this clonotype. V usage is TRBV12-3 or TRBV12-4 and J usage is TRBJ1-2, with D hard to call. This CDR3 spans 12 amino acids. Trimming shortened V by 1 base and J by 8 bases, and 8 bases separated the two germline ends. This CDR3 reads CASSLDGRGYTF. The DNA for the CDR3 is TGTGCCAGCAGTTTAGACGGCAGAGGCTACACCTTC.

The CDR3 region is CASSPAAGGGETQYF. CDR3 DNA: TGTGCCAGCAGCCCCGCAGCGGGAGGGGGGGAGACCCAGTACTTC. The chain employs TRBV7-2 and TRBJ2-5; TRBD2 agrees at 10 bases. With 5 bases clipped from V and 5 bases from J, the junction kept 8 bases outside the gene matches. Germline V gene sequence: CDR1 SGHTA, CDR2 FQGNSA. The CDR3 sequence is 15 residues long.

Concerning this clonotype: One base away lies a much larger clone, so this may be a sequencing read error. The chain is built from TRBV24-1 and TRBJ1-4, with D perhaps matching TRBD1 (5 bases). Germline CDR1 is KGHDR and CDR2 is SFDVKD. The CDR3 is 15 amino acids. CDR3 nucleotide sequence: TGTGCCAGCAGTGAGTCGCGGGGGTTAGTGGAAAAACTGTTTTTT. Amino acids: CASSESRGLVEKLFF.

V usage is TRBV20-1 and J usage is TRBJ1-5; tentative D call: TRBD1 (5 bases). Per germline, CDR1 DFQATT and CDR2 SNEGSKA (reference sequence). This CDR3 is 15 amino acids long. Trimming removed 1 base from V and 6 bases from J, with 16 bases in between. CDR3 region: CSARARRGVGQPQHF. In nucleotides, the CDR3 is TGCAGTGCTAGAGCACGGCGGGGGGTGGGTCAGCCCCAGCATTTT.

This chain uses TRBV10-3 with TRBJ1-3; unclear D gene. Germline loops: CDR1 ENHRY, CDR2 SYGVKD. The V gene lost 9 bases and the J gene lost 0 bases, with 3 bases spanning the gap. This CDR3 is 11 amino acids long. CDR3 nucleotide sequence: TGTGCCATTTACTCTGGAAACACCATATATTTT. Its protein is CAIYSGNTIYF.

The chain is built from TRBV6-5 and TRBJ2-7; 8 bases map to TRBD1. This CDR3 has 15 residues. The V segment lost 6 bases and the J segment 0 bases; nucleotides outside the gene matches: 7. CDR1 and CDR2 from the germline V gene are MNHEY and SVGAGI. CDR3 sequence: CASRGGTGGSYEQYF. Here the CDR3 DNA reads TGTGCCAGCAGAGGCGGGACAGGCGGCTCCTACGAGCAGTACTTC.